Described below is a single TCR beta chain sequence and its context. Its specificity is not known. Survey-level immunoSEQ v3.0 assays were run. Produced via immunoSEQ multiplex PCR; TCRdb's table is partial and in-frame only. The table shows 20,000 to 25,000 clones, with 81% occurring only once. The sample belongs to a study of long-term antiretroviral therapy in people with HIV. Germline CDR1 and CDR2: ENHRY and SYGVKD. There are 14 residues in the CDR3. With 5 bases clipped from V and 8 bases from J, the junction kept 7 bases outside the gene matches. Study observations and caveats: Repertoire dominance by clones expanded before ART was seen at all time points. Records did not include ART adherence, viral resistance or therapy changes.

This rearrangement joins TRBV10-3 to TRBJ1-2; 11 nucleotides line up with TRBD1. The sequence came from a man aged 40-49 years with HIV. Sample: unsorted PBMCs, taken 0.1 years before starting antiretroviral therapy. The CDR3 is CAISSGQGARGYTF. DNA of the CDR3: TGTGCCATCAGTTCCGGACAGGGGGCGCGAGGCTACACCTTC.